The 6 T cell receptor beta chains listed next were all sequenced from one sample in a study of glioma-infiltrating T cells. The iRepertoire nested amplicon-rescue multiplex PCR amplified TCR alpha and beta CDR3s from RNA. TCRdb re-called the multiplex PCR reads with MiXCR, one entry per CDR3 protein. The sample has more than 100,000 distinct CDR3 sequences, under 30% seen once. Sequenced material: glioma tissue, nonneoplastic brain tissue, or PBMCs (not recorded which). Receptors originate from a human donor with low-grade glioma or glioblastoma, undergoing nonglioma brain surgery, or in good health (not recorded which).

The chain is built from TRBV12-5 and TRBJ1-2; no reliable D call. V lost 4 bases and J 2 bases, leaving 23 bases between the germline ends. CDR1 and CDR2 (germline): LGHNT, FRNRAP. CDR3 length equals 18 residues. CDR3 nucleotides: TGTGCTAGTGGTTCCCATCGAGGAATTGGGCAGCTCAACTATGGCTACACCTTC. Translating it yields CASGSHRGIGQLNYGYTF.

A word on this clonotype: With a much larger clone just one base away, this may be a read error. In DNA, the CDR3 is TGTGCCAGCAGCTCTGTCGTACAGGGAATGAGTCAGCCCCAGCATTTT. Translated: CASSSVVQGMSQPQHF. The chain combines TRBV7-9 with TRBJ1-5, with D possibly being TRBD1 (6 bases). Trimming removed 4 bases from V and 6 bases from J, with 19 bases in between. There are 16 residues in the CDR3. Germline V gene lookup returns CDR1 SEHNR and CDR2 FQNEAQ (reference sequence).

Points on this clonotype: This may come from a read error, since a much larger clone is one base off. The chain links TRBV7-6 to TRBJ2-3; perhaps TRBD2 as D (6 bases). Germline lookup yields CDR1 SGHVS and CDR2 FNYEAQ. The CDR3 is made up of 16 amino acids. The germline V and J ends were trimmed by 7 bases and 0 bases, with 17 bases remaining between them. The CDR3, as DNA: TGTGCCAGCATCCCCCTCGGGACTTTCAGCACAGATACGCAGTATTTT. Protein: CASIPLGTFSTDTQYF.

The chain uses TRBV24-1 and TRBJ2-1; 12 nucleotides match TRBD2. The CDR3 is 18 amino acids. Germline V gives CDR1 KGHDR, CDR2 SFDVKD. With 4 bases clipped from V and 4 bases from J, the junction kept 10 bases outside the gene matches. This chain's CDR3 is CATSDGGGLAGIYNEQFF. For the CDR3, the DNA is TGTGCCACCAGTGACGGAGGAGGACTAGCGGGGATATACAATGAGCAGTTCTTC.

As to this clonotype: The CDR3 end shows no conserved phenylalanine or tryptophan, and so a read error is likely. V and J are TRBV28 and TRBJ1-6; D unclear. V was clipped by 2 bases and J by 9 bases, with 11 bases between them. Germline CDR1 reads MDHEN; CDR2 reads SYDVKM. This CDR3 is 14 amino acids long. CDR3 coding DNA: TGTGCCAGCAGTTTAGCACGGAATCCTTCACCCCTCCACCTT. This translates into CASSLARNPSPLHL.

In this sample, this clonotype turned up a few times. The genes are TRBV7-2 and TRBJ1-4; D remains unclear. This CDR3 is 12 amino acids long. The V and J ends lost 1 base and 10 bases respectively, with 7 bases between them. Germline-derived CDR1 and CDR2 are SGHTA and FQGNSA. CDR3 protein: CASSLVGGKLFF. DNA of the CDR3: TGTGCCAGCAGCTTAGTTGGAGGAAAACTGTTTTTT. Together with reference TRBV7-2 and TRBJ1-4, the CDR3 gives the full variable domain: GAGVSQSPSNKVTEKGKDVELRCDPISGHTALYWYRQSLGQGLEFLIYFQGNSAPDKSGLPSDRFSAERTGGSVSTLTIQRTQQEDSAVYLCASSLVGGKLFFGSGTQLSVL.